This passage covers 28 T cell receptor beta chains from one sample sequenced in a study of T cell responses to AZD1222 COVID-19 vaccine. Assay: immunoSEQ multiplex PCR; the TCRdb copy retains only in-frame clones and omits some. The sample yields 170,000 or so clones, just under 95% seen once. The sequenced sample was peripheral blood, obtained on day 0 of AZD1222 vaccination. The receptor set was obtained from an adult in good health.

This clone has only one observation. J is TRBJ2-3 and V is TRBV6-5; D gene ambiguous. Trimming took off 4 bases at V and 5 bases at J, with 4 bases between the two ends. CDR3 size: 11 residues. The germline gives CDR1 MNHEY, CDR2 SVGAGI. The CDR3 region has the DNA TGTGCCAGCAGTTTAGGAGATACGCAGTATTTT. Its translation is CASSLGDTQYF.

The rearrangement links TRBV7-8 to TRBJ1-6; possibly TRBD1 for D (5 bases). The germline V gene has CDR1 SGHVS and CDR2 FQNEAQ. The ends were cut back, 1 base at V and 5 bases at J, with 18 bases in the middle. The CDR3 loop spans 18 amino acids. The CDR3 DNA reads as TGTGCCAGCAGCTTAGGAGGCCGGACGGGGCGACATAATTCACCCCTCCACTTT. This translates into CASSLGGRTGRHNSPLHF. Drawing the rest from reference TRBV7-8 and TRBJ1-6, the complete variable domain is GAGVSQSPRYKVAKRGQDVALRCDPISGHVSLFWYQQALGQGPEFLTYFQNEAQLDKSGLPSDRFFAERPEGSVSTLKIQRTQQEDSAVYLCASSLGGRTGRHNSPLHFGNGTRLTVT.

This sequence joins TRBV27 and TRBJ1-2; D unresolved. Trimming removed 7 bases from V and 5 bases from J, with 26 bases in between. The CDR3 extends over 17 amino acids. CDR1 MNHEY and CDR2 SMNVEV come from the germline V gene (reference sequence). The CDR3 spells CASTPVAKGGPRYGYTF. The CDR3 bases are TGTGCCAGCACCCCCGTCGCGAAGGGAGGCCCCCGGTATGGCTACACCTTC.

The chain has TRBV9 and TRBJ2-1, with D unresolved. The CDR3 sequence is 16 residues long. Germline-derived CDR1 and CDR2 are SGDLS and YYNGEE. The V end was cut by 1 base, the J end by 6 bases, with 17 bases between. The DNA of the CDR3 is TGTGCCAGCAGCGTATCCTCGATATCTCTGGGCAATGAGCAGTTCTTC. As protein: CASSVSSISLGNEQFF.

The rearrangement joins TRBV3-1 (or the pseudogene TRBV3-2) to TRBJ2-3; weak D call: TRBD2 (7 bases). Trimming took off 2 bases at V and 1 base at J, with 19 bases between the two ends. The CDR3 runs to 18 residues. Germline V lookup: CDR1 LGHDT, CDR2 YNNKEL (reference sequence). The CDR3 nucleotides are TGTGCCAGCAGCCAACGCCGAGGGGGGGGCCCCCGCACAGATACGCAGTATTTT. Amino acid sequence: CASSQRRGGGPRTDTQYF.

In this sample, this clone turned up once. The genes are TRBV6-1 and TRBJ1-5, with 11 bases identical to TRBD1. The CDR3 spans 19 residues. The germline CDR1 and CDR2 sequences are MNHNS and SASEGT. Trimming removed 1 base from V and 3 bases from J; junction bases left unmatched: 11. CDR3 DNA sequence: TGTGCCAGCAGTGAAGGGACAGGGGGCTGGCTCACAGCCAATCAGCCCCAGCATTTT. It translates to CASSEGTGGWLTANQPQHF.

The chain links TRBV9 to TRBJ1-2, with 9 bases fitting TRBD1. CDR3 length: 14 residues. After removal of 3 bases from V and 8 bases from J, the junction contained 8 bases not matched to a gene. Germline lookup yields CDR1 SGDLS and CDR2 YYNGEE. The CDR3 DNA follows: TGTGCCAGCAGCGACGGGACAGGGCCCGGAGGCTACACCTTC. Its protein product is CASSDGTGPGGYTF.

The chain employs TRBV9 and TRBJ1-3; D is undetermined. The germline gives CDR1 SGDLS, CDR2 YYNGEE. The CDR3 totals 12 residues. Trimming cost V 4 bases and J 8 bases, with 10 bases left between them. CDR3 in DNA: TGTGCCAGCAGCTCGGACCGGGACACCATATATTTT. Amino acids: CASSSDRDTIYF.

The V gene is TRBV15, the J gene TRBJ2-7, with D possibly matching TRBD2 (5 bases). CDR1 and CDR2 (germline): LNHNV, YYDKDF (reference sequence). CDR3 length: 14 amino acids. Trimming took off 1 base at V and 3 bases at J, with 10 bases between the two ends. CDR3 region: CATSRAEDGYEQYF. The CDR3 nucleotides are TGTGCCACCAGCAGAGCGGAGGACGGCTACGAGCAGTACTTC.

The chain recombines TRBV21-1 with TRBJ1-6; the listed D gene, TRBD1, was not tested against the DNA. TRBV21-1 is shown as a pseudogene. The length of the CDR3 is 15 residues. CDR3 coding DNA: TGTGCCAGCAGCAAGGGGACAGAGAATAATTCACCCCTCCACTTT. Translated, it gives CASSKGTENNSPLHF.

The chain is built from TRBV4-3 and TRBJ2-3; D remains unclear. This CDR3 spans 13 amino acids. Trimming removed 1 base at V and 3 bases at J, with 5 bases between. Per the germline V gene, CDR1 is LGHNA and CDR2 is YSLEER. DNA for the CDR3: TGCGCCAGCAGCCAAGCTAGGACAGATACGCAGTATTTT. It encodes CASSQARTDTQYF.

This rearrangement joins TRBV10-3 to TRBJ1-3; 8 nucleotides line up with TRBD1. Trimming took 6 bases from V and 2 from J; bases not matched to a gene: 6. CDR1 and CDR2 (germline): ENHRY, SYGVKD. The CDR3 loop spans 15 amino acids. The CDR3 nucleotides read TGTGCCATCAGCAAGGGACAGGTCCCTGGAAACACCATATATTTT. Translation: CAISKGQVPGNTIYF.

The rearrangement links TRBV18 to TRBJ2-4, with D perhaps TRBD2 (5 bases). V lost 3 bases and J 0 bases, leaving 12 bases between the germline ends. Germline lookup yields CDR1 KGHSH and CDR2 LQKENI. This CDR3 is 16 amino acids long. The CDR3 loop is CASSPGDTLAKNIQYF. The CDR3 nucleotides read TGTGCCAGCTCACCGGGAGATACCTTAGCCAAAAACATTCAGTACTTC. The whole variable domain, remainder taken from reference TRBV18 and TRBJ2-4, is NAGVMQNPRHLVRRRGQEARLRCSPMKGHSHVYWYRQLPEEGLKFMVYLQKENIIDESGMPKERFSAEFPKEGPSILRIQQVVRGDSAAYFCASSPGDTLAKNIQYFGAGTRLSVL.

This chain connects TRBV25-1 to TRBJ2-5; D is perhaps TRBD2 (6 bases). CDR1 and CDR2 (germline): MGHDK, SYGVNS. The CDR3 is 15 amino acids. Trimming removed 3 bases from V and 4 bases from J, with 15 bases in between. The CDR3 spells CASSDLTSGGETQYF. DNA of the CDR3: TGTGCCAGCAGTGACCTGACTAGTGGGGGAGAGACCCAGTACTTC.

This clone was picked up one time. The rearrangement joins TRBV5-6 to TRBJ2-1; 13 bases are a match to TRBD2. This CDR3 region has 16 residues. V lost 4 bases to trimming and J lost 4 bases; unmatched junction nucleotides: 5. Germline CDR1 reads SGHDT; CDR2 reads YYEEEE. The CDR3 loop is CASSRPGLAGYNEQFF. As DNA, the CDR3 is TGTGCCAGCAGCCGGCCGGGACTAGCGGGGTACAATGAGCAGTTCTTC.

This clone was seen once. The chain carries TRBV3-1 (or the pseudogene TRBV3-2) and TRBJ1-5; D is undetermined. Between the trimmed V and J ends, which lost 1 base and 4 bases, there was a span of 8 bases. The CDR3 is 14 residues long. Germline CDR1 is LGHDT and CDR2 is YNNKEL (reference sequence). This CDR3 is CASSQGAANQPQHF. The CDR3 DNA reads TGTGCCAGCAGCCAAGGGGCAGCAAATCAGCCCCAGCATTTT.

CDR3 protein: CASSFTGDTEQYF. CDR3 sequence (DNA): TGTGCCAGCAGCTTTACAGGGGATACCGAGCAGTACTTC. This chain joins TRBV7-9 and TRBJ2-7, with 7 bases lining up with TRBD1. Germline V gene data show CDR1 as SEHNR and CDR2 as FQNEAQ (reference sequence). Trimming took 3 bases from V and 6 from J; bases not matched to a gene: 5. This CDR3 region has 13 residues.

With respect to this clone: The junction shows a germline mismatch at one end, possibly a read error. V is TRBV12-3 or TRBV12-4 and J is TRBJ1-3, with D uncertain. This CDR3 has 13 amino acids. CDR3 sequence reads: CASGLRSGNTIYF. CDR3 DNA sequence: TGTGCCAGCGGTTTAAGGTCCGGAAACACCATATATTTT.

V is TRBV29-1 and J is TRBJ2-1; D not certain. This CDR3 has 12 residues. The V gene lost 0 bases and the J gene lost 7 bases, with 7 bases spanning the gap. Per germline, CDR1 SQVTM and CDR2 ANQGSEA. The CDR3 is CSVEDLMNEQFF. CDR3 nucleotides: TGCAGCGTTGAAGATCTTATGAATGAGCAGTTCTTC.

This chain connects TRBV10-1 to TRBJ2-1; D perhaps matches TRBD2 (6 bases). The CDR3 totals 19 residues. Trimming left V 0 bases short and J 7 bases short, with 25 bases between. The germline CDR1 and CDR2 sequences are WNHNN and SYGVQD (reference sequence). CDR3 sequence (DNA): TGCGCCAGCAGTGAGTCGACTCGGTATTCGGCGGGGATCCCGAATGAGCAGTTCTTC. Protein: CASSESTRYSAGIPNEQFF.

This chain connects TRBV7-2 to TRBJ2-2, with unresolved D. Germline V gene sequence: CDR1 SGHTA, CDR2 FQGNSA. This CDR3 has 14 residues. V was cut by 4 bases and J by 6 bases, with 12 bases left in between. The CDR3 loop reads CASSSTYRPGELFF. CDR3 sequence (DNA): TGTGCCAGCAGCTCAACTTACCGGCCCGGGGAGCTGTTTTTT. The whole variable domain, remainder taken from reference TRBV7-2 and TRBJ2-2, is GAGVSQSPSNKVTEKGKDVELRCDPISGHTALYWYRQSLGQGLEFLIYFQGNSAPDKSGLPSDRFSAERTGGSVSTLTIQRTQQEDSAVYLCASSSTYRPGELFFGEGSRLTVL.

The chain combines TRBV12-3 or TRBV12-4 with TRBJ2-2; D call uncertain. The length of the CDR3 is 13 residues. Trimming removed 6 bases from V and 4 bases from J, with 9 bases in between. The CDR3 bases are TGTGCCAGCAGCCCCGTCGGCACCGGGGAGCTGTTTTTT. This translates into CASSPVGTGELFF.

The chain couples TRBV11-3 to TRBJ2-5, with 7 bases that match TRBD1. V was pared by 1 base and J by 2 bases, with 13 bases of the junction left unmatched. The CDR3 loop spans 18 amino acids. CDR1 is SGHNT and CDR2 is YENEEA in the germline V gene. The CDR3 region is CASSLGRRRTGDQETQYF. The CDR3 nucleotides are TGTGCCAGCAGCTTAGGTCGAAGGAGAACAGGGGATCAAGAGACCCAGTACTTC.

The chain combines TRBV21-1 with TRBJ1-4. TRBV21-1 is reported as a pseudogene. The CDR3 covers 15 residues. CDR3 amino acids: CASSKARSFNEKLFF. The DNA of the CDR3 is TGTGCCAGCAGCAAAGCACGGTCCTTTAATGAAAAACTGTTTTTT.

This chain's CDR3 is CASSLGTWADTQYF. The DNA for the CDR3 is TGTGCCAGCAGTCTGGGGACGTGGGCAGATACGCAGTATTTT. The gene calls are TRBV27 and TRBJ2-3, with D perhaps being TRBD1 or TRBD2 (5 bases each). With 5 bases removed from V and 4 bases from J, the gap between germline ends came to 13 bases. CDR3 size: 14 residues. CDR1 is MNHEY and CDR2 is SMNVEV in the germline V gene (reference sequence).

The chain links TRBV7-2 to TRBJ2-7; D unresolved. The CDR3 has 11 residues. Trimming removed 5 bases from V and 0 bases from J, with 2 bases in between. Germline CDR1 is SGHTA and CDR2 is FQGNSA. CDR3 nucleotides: TGTGCCAGCAGCCCCTCCTACGAGCAGTACTTC. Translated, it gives CASSPSYEQYF. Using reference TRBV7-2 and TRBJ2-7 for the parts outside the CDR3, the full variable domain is GAGVSQSPSNKVTEKGKDVELRCDPISGHTALYWYRQSLGQGLEFLIYFQGNSAPDKSGLPSDRFSAERTGGSVSTLTIQRTQQEDSAVYLCASSPSYEQYFGPGTRLTVT.

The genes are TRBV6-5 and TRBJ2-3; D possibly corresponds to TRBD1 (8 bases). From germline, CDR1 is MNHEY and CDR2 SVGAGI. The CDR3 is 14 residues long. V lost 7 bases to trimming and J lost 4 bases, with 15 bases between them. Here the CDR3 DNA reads TGTGCCAGCAAGCGGGACAGGAGAGCAGATACGCAGTATTTT. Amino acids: CASKRDRRADTQYF.

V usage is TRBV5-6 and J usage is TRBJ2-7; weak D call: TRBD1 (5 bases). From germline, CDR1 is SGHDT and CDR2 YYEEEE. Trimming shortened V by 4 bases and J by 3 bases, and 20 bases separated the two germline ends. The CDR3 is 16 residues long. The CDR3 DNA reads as TGTGCCAGCAGCATTTTGAGGCAGGGCCGTATCTACGAGCAGTACTTC. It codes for CASSILRQGRIYEQYF.